Following are 14 T cell receptor beta chains from one sample sequenced in a study of blood T cell repertoires in COVID-19. Method: immunoSEQ multiplex PCR; TCRdb's copy keeps in-frame clones and lacks some. This table holds under 250,000 clones, 65% to 85% found once. Source material: peripheral blood. Receptors originate from a woman aged 45-60 years with acute or convalescent COVID-19.

The chain carries TRBV6-2 or TRBV6-3 and TRBJ2-6, with D tentatively TRBD2 (5 bases). Germline lookup yields CDR1 MNHEY and CDR2 SVGEGT. The length of the CDR3 is 17 residues. Trimming took 5 bases from V and 0 from J, leaving 14 bases between them. CDR3 nucleotide sequence: TGTGCCAGCAGTACTCGAGGGTTTACCTCTGGGGCCAACGTCCTGACTTTC. It codes for CASSTRGFTSGANVLTF.

This chain uses TRBV7-9 with TRBJ1-2; the match to TRBD1 covers 8 bases. The CDR3 has 14 residues. The V segment lost 1 base and the J segment 8 bases; nucleotides outside the gene matches: 6. The germline V gene encodes CDR1 SEHNR and CDR2 FQNEAQ (reference sequence). As DNA, the CDR3 is TGTGCCAGCAGCTTAGTTCCGACAGGGGACGGCTACACCTTC. This codes for CASSLVPTGDGYTF.

The genes are TRBV2 and TRBJ2-1, with 7 positions matching TRBD2. V dropped 1 base and J dropped 3; count of bases not matched to a gene: 0. This CDR3 comprises 14 residues. Germline CDR1 is SNHLY and CDR2 is FYNNEI. In DNA form, the CDR3 reads TGTGCCAGCAGTGAAGGCGGGGGCTACAATGAGCAGTTCTTC. Translation gives CASSEGGGYNEQFF.

The J gene is TRBJ2-5, the V gene TRBV7-2, with D possibly matching TRBD1 (6 bases). Trimming stripped 4 bases from V and 5 bases from J, with 17 bases between. CDR3 size: 15 residues. The V gene's germline CDR1 is SGHTA and CDR2 FQGNSA. The CDR3 region has the DNA TGTGCCAGCAGCTCAACCAGGGGTTTTTGGGAGACCCAGTACTTC. Amino acid sequence: CASSSTRGFWETQYF.

The chain recombines TRBV12-3 or TRBV12-4 with TRBJ1-2; 8 positions match TRBD1. The CDR3 has 13 residues. Trimming at V came to 4 bases and at J to 4 bases, leaving 2 bases not matched to a gene. CDR3 residues: CASSSGGSYGYTF. CDR3 sequence (DNA): TGTGCCAGCAGTTCAGGGGGCAGCTATGGCTACACCTTC.

The chain uses TRBV28 and TRBJ2-5, with 7 bases fitting TRBD2. Germline CDR1 is MDHEN and CDR2 is SYDVKM. J gave up 1 base and V 7 bases, and 9 bases lay outside the gene matches. The CDR3 covers 15 residues. CDR3 sequence: CASIPPGGLQETQYF. CDR3 bases: TGTGCCAGCATCCCCCCGGGGGGACTCCAAGAGACCCAGTACTTC.

V is TRBV18 and J is TRBJ2-7, with D possibly TRBD2 on 5 matching bases. V was trimmed by 3 bases and J by 0 bases, leaving 9 bases between them. In germline, CDR1 is KGHSH, CDR2 LQKENI. The CDR3 loop spans 14 amino acids. The chain's CDR3 is CASSPTGNSYEQYF. In DNA, the CDR3 is TGTGCCAGCTCACCGACGGGAAACTCCTACGAGCAGTACTTC.

The genes are TRBV7-8 and TRBJ1-5; D uncertain. Trimming cost V 0 bases and J 0 bases, with 9 bases left between them. The CDR3 spans 16 residues. The germline V gene has CDR1 SGHVS and CDR2 FQNEAQ. In DNA form, the CDR3 reads TGTGCCAGCAGCTTAGCCTTTTGGGCTAGCAATCAGCCCCAGCATTTT. This encodes CASSLAFWASNQPQHF.

This CDR3 is CASSPEGDTGELFF. CDR3 nucleotide sequence: TGCGCCAGCAGCCCGGAGGGCGACACCGGGGAGCTGTTTTTT. The chain is built from TRBV5-1 and TRBJ2-2; possibly TRBD2 for D (6 bases). This CDR3 comprises 14 residues. Germline CDR1 and CDR2: SGHRS and YFSETQ. Trimming removed 4 bases from V and 3 bases from J, with 10 bases in between.

This clone is a singleton in its sample. The chain has TRBV6-2 or TRBV6-3 and TRBJ1-2, with a possible D match to TRBD1 (5 bases). CDR1 and CDR2 from the germline V gene are MNHEY and SVGEGT. Trimming took 3 bases from V and 6 from J, leaving 17 bases between them. The CDR3 covers 15 residues. In nucleotides, the CDR3 is TGTGCCAGCAGTTATTCAGGGTTCGAAGTGAATGGCTACACCTTC. This gives the protein CASSYSGFEVNGYTF.

The V call is TRBV6-5, the J call TRBJ2-7; weak D call: TRBD2 (7 bases). The ends were cut back, 4 bases at V and 4 bases at J, with 17 bases in the middle. This CDR3 has 15 residues. Per germline, CDR1 MNHEY and CDR2 SVGAGI. The CDR3 sequence is CASSSASGRGYEQYF. CDR3 in DNA: TGTGCCAGCAGTTCTGCCTCGGGGAGGGGGTACGAGCAGTACTTC.

The J gene is TRBJ1-2, the V gene TRBV6-6; TRBD1 aligns across 7 bases. Losses at the gene ends were 2 bases for V and 3 bases for J; bases not matched to a gene: 3. The CDR3 runs to 14 residues. CDR1 and CDR2 (germline): MNHNY, SVGAGI (reference sequence). The CDR3 region has the DNA TGTGCCAGCAGTTACCAAACAGGGGACTATGGCTACACCTTC. It yields the protein CASSYQTGDYGYTF.

The chain uses TRBV6-2 or TRBV6-3 and TRBJ1-3; no definite D call. V lost 3 bases and J 4 bases, leaving 13 bases between the germline ends. Germline values: CDR1 MNHEY, CDR2 SVGEGT. CDR3 length equals 15 residues. CDR3 loop: CASSYRGSGGNTIYF. CDR3 DNA sequence: TGTGCCAGCAGTTATAGAGGATCCGGCGGAAACACCATATATTTT.

A few counts support this clone. This sequence joins TRBV4-1 and TRBJ1-1, with D perhaps TRBD1 (6 bases). Germline CDR1 reads MGHRA; CDR2 reads YSYEKL. The CDR3 totals 13 residues. The V end lost 0 bases, the J end lost 11 bases, and 13 bases lay between the germline ends. CDR3 sequence (DNA): TGCGCCAGCAGCCAAGAGGGGAACAGGGAGGCTTTCTTT. Translating gives CASSQEGNREAFF.